This T cell receptor beta chain is drawn from a study of identical twins. The study's findings and limits: Memory repertoires lacked the insertion deficit that abundant cord blood beta clonotypes showed.

From the 5' RACE reads, TCRdb called clonotypes with MiXCR, one entry per CDR3 protein. Among roughly 750,000 distinct CDR3 sequences listed, over 20% were seen once. CDR1 and CDR2 from the germline V gene are PRHDT and FYEKMQ (reference sequence). V lost 5 bases, J lost 14 bases, and 16 bases stayed unmatched. The CDR3 contains 15 residues. Notes on this clonotype: Its target is unknown.

These records were also assigned to another study, of T cells expressing NK-cell markers. As that report states: More than 5 donors had dominant NKG2C+ clonotypes that comprised roughly 1.0-7.5% of their CD8+ T cells. Evidence did not settle whether expanded NKG2C+ T cell clones targeted HCMV.

The sequence was collected from a woman between 18 and 29 years old in good health. V and J are TRBV13 and TRBJ2-3; 10 nucleotides agree with TRBD2. Sequenced sample: PBMCs. CDR3 in amino acids: CASSALAGAPGRWYF. The DNA of the CDR3 is TGTGCCAGCAGCGCCCTAGCGGGGGCCCCCGGGAGGTGGTATTTT.